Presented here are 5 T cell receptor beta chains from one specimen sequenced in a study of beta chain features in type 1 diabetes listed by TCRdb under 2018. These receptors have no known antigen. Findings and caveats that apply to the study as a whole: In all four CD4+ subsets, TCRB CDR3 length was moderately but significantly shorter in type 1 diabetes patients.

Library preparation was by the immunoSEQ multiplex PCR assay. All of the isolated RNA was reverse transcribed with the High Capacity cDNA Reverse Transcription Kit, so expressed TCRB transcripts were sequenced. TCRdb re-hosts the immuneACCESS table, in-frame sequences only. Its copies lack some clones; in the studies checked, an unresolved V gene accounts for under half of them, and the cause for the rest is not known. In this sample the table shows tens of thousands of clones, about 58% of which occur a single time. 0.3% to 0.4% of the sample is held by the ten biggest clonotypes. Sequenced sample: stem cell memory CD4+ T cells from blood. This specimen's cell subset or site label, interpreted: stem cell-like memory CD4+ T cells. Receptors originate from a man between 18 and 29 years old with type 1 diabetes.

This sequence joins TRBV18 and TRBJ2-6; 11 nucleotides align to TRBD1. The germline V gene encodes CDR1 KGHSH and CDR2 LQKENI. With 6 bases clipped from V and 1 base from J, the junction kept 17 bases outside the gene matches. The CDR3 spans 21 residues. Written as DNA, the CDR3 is TGTGCCAGCTCGCAACTTCCTGGACAGGGGGCGAGTACGTCTGGGGCCAACGTCCTGACTTTC. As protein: CASSQLPGQGASTSGANVLTF.

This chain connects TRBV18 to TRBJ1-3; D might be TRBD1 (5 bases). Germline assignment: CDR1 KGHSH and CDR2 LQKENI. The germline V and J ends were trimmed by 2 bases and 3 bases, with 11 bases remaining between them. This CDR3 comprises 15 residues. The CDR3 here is CASSPTAGLGNTIYF. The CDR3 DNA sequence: TGTGCCAGCTCACCAACGGCGGGGCTTGGAAACACCATATATTTT.

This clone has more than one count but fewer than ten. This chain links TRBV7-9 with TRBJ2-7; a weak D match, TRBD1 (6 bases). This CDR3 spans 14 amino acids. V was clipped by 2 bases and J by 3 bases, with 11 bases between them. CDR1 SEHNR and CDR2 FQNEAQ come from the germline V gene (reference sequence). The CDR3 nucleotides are TGTGCCAGCAGCTTAATGACAGGAGGCTACGAGCAGTACTTC. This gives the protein CASSLMTGGYEQYF.

The CDR3 DNA is TGTGCCAGCAGCTTAAGCGGCGGGAGAAGGAGCACCGGGGAGCTGTTTTTT. Protein: CASSLSGGRRSTGELFF. The chain has TRBV7-8 and TRBJ2-2, with TRBD2 matching 7 bases. This CDR3 comprises 17 residues. V was pared by 2 bases and J by 4 bases, with 10 bases of the junction left unmatched. The germline V gene has CDR1 SGHVS and CDR2 FQNEAQ.

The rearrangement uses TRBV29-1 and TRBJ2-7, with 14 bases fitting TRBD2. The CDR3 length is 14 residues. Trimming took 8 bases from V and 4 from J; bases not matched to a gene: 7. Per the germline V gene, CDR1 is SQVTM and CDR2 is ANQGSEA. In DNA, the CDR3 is TGCAGCATCGGGACTAGCGGGAGAGGATACGAGCAGTACTTC. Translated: CSIGTSGRGYEQYF.